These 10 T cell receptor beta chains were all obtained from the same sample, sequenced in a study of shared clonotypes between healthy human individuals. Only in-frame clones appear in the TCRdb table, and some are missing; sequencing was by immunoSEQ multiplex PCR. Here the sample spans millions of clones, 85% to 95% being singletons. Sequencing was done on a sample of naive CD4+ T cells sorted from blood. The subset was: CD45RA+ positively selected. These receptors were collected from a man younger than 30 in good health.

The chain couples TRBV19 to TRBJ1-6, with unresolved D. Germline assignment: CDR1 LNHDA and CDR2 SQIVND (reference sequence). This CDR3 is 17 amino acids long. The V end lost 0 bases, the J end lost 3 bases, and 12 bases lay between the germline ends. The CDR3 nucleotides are TGTGCCAGTAGTATAGATTATGAGCTCAGCTATAATTCACCCCTCCACTTT. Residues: CASSIDYELSYNSPLHF. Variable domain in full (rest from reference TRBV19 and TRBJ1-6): DGGITQSPKYLFRKEGQNVTLSCEQNLNHDAMYWYRQDPGQGLRLIYYSQIVNDFQKGDIAEGYSVSREKKESFPLTVTSAQKNPTAFYLCASSIDYELSYNSPLHFGNGTRLTVT.

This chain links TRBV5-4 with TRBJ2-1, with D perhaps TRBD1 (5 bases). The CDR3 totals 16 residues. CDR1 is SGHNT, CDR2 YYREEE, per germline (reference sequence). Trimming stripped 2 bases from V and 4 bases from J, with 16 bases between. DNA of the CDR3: TGTGCCAGCAGCTTTCAGACAAGCTCAGGGTACAATGAGCAGTTCTTC. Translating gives CASSFQTSSGYNEQFF.

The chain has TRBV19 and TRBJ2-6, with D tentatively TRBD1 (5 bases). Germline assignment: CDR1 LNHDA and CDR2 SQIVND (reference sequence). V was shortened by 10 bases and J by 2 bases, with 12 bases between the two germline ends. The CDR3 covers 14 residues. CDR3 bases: TGTGCCACCAGCGAAGGGGCTGGGGCCAACGTCCTGACTTTC. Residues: CATSEGAGANVLTF.

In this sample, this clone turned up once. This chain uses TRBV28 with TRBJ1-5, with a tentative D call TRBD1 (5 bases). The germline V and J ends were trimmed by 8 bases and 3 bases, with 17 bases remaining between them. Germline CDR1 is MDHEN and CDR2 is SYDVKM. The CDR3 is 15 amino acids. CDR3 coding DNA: TGTGCCAGCTCAGGGCAGACCTCTTCCAATCAGCCCCAGCATTTT. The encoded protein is CASSGQTSSNQPQHF.

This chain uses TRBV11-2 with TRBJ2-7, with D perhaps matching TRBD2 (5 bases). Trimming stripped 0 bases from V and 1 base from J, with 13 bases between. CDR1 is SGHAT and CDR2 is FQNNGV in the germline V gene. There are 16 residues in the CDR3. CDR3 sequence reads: CASSLEVRGSSYEQYF. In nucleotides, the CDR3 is TGTGCCAGCAGCTTAGAAGTTCGCGGGTCTTCCTACGAGCAGTACTTC.

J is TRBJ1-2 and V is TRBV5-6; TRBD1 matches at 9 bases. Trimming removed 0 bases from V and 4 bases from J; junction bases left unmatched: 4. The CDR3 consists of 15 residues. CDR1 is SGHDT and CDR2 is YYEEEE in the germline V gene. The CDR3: CASSLAGTGSYGYTF. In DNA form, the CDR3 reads TGTGCCAGCAGCTTGGCGGGGACAGGGAGCTATGGCTACACCTTC.

Here the CDR3 DNA reads TGTGCCAGCTCACCAAGGCAACTGTCTTCTGGCTACACCTTC. It yields the protein CASSPRQLSSGYTF. The rearrangement links TRBV18 to TRBJ1-2; D is unresolved. This CDR3 is 14 amino acids long. V gave up 2 bases and J gave up 7 bases, with 14 bases separating them. The V gene's germline CDR1 is KGHSH and CDR2 LQKENI.

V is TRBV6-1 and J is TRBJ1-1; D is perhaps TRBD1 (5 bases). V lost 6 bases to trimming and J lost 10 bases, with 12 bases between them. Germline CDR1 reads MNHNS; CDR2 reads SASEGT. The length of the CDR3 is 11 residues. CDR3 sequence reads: CASSQGVVAFF. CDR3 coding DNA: TGTGCCAGCAGCCAGGGTGTGGTAGCTTTCTTT.

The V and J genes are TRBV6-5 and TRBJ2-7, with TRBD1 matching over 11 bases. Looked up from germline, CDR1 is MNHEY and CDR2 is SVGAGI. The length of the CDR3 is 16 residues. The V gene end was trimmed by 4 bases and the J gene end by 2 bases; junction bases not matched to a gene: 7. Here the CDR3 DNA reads TGTGCCAGCAGTTGGGGGACAGGGGGGGAAGCCTACGAGCAGTACTTC. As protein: CASSWGTGGEAYEQYF.

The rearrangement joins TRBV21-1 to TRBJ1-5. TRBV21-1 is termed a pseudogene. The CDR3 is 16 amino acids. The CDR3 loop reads CASRGIGRGPNQPQHF. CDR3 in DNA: TGTGCCAGCAGGGGGATTGGACGTGGTCCCAATCAGCCCCAGCATTTT.